These T cell receptor beta chains were read from a single sample in a study of blood T cell repertoires in COVID-19. Profiled with immunoSEQ multiplex PCR; TCRdb holds only in-frame clones, not every one. The profile shows about 180,000 clones, about 81% of them singletons. Source material: peripheral blood. The source is a woman of 80 years or more with COVID-19, enrolled during active disease. The CDR3 runs from the conserved cysteine through the conserved F or W. The D gene is left open where the match is weak. Size tells how often a clone was seen (once, few, many) or the class of an expanded clone, and some rows leave it out.

>TRBJ1-3|TRBV5-1|-|TRBD1
TGCGCCAGTTCCCCCGGGACAGGGGCTGGAAACACCATATATTTT
CASSPGTGAGNTIYF
>TRBJ1-1|TRBV6-5|few|-
TGTGCCAGCAGTTCATCCCCGAGGACTGAAGCTTTCTTT
CASSSSPRTEAFF
>TRBJ2-7|TRBV28|many|-
TGTGCCAGCTCGCCGGTGGGGCAAGGACGGCAGTACTTC
CASSPVGQGRQYF
>TRBJ2-1|TRBV12-5|-|TRBD1
TGTGCTAGTGGTTCCTCGGAGACAGGGGTTAACTACAATGAGCAGTTCTTC
CASGSSETGVNYNEQFF
>TRBJ2-5|TRBV14|few|TRBD2
TGTGCCAGCAGCCAAGCATATCAAGCGGGAGGGTTTGGAGAGACCCAGTACTTC
CASSQAYQAGGFGETQYF
>TRBJ2-3|TRBV7-2|-|TRBD2
TGTGCCAGCAGCTTAGGGTTAGCGGGTACAGATACGCAGTATTTT
CASSLGLAGTDTQYF
>TRBJ2-7|TRBV27|few|-
TGTGCCAGCAGACCCTACCCGGAGGACTACGAGCAGTACTTC
CASRPYPEDYEQYF
>TRBJ1-2|TRBV27|-|TRBD1
TGTGCCAGCAGTTTCGGGACAGGGTATCCTAACTATGGCTACACCTTC
CASSFGTGYPNYGYTF
>TRBJ2-4|TRBV19|-|TRBD1
TGTGCCAGTAGGGACAGGGGGTCAGGCAAAAACATTCAGTACTTC
CASRDRGSGKNIQYF
>TRBJ2-1|TRBV19|-|TRBD2
TGTGCCAGTAGTACCAGATCGCTCGGGGGGGACAATGAGCAGTTCTTC
CASSTRSLGGDNEQFF
>TRBJ1-2|TRBV19|-|TRBD1
TGTGCCAGTAGAGTAACAGGGGGGCCTTATGGCTACACCTTC
CASRVTGGPYGYTF
>TRBJ2-3|TRBV10-3|-|TRBD2
TGTGCCATCAATCCGGGACTAGCTTCAGATACGCAGTATTTT
CAINPGLASDTQYF
>TRBJ2-7|TRBV1|-|-
TGCACCAGCACCCCCTCGGGGGACCCAACTACGAGCACCTACTTC
CTSTPSGDPTTSTYF
>TRBJ1-2|TRBV19|-|-
TGTGCCAGTACTCCCCCCACAGGGACCTACACCTTC
CASTPPTGTYTF
>TRBJ1-6|TRBV18|-|-
TGTGCCAGCTCAGGCGGGACTTCTTCACCCCTCCACTTT
CASSGGTSSPLHF
>TRBJ1-6|TRBV28|-|TRBD1
TGTGCCAGCAGCCCACCCGCGACAGGGGTGGGAAATTCACCCCTCCACTTT
CASSPPATGVGNSPLHF
>TRBJ2-7|TRBV28|-|TRBD2
TGTGCCAGCAGTGATAGCGGGAGATCCCCCGAGCAGTACTTC
CASSDSGRSPEQYF